This T cell receptor beta chain was captured by sequencing in a study of blood T cell repertoires in COVID-19. Study context: In each case, the material was cDNA or gDNA derived from T cells, B-cell-depleted T cells, or PBMCs.

Trimming took 1 base from V and 7 from J; bases not matched to a gene: 4. The V gene's germline CDR1 is LGHNA and CDR2 YSLEER. This CDR3 comprises 15 residues. Those who participated ranged in age from about 18 to 89 years and resided in approximately 26 US areas. Here immunoSEQ multiplex PCR was the method, and the copy in TCRdb shows in-frame clones only, minus some. The sample contains a few hundred thousand clones, roughly 87% of which appear only once. The chain uses TRBV4-3 and TRBJ2-1, with 10 bases matching TRBD2. Sequenced: PBMCs or T cells enriched from blood (not recorded which). The sequence came from a woman aged 50 to 65 who had recovered from COVID-19. CDR3 sequence: CASSQASGGANEQFF. For the CDR3, the DNA is TGCGCCAGCAGCCAAGCTAGCGGGGGAGCGAATGAGCAGTTCTTC.